The 18 T cell receptor beta chains below come from one sample, sequenced in a study of technical replicates of blood from a few donors. Some clones are missing from TCRdb's copy, which holds only in-frame ones; the method was immunoSEQ multiplex PCR. Of tens of thousands of clones listed, just over 90% are singletons. Sequenced material: PBMCs. These receptors were taken from a human donor in good health. Some clones in this sample may be carry-over from other donors' samples.

This chain joins TRBV2 and TRBJ1-5; TRBD1 might be the D (6 bases). Deletions cut 4 bases from V and 0 bases from J, with 19 bases between. The germline V gene has CDR1 SNHLY and CDR2 FYNNEI. The CDR3 is made up of 18 amino acids. CDR3 in amino acids: CASSAPMGGRNSNQPQHF. The CDR3 coding sequence is TGTGCCAGCAGTGCGCCCATGGGGGGGCGAAATAGCAATCAGCCCCAGCATTTT. The full variable domain, with the rest looked up from reference TRBV2 and TRBJ1-5, is EPEVTQTPSHQVTQMGQEVILRCVPISNHLYFYWYRQILGQKVEFLVSFYNNEISEKSEIFDDQFSVERPDGSNFTLKIRSTKLEDSAMYFCASSAPMGGRNSNQPQHFGDGTRLSIL.

This chain joins TRBV27 and TRBJ2-5; D is perhaps TRBD2 (7 bases). This CDR3 comprises 14 residues. Germline loops: CDR1 MNHEY, CDR2 SMNVEV (reference sequence). Trimming cost V 5 bases and J 5 bases, with 15 bases left between them. DNA of the CDR3: TGTGCCAGCAGTCGCTGGGGGGGCGGGGAGACCCAGTACTTC. As protein: CASSRWGGGETQYF.

The gene calls are TRBV10-3 and TRBJ2-1, with D uncertain. The CDR3 extends over 12 amino acids. Between the trimmed V and J ends, which lost 4 bases and 6 bases, there was a span of 7 bases. Germline lookup yields CDR1 ENHRY and CDR2 SYGVKD. The chain's CDR3 is CAISGGGNEQFF. CDR3 bases: TGTGCCATCAGTGGCGGTGGCAATGAGCAGTTCTTC.

The J gene is TRBJ2-1, the V gene TRBV6-4; tentatively, D is TRBD2 (6 bases). Deletions cut 8 bases from V and 0 bases from J, with 11 bases between. In germline, CDR1 is MRHNA, CDR2 SNTAGT. This CDR3 spans 14 amino acids. The CDR3: CASRETSSYNEQFF. The CDR3, as DNA: TGTGCCAGCCGGGAGACTAGCTCCTACAATGAGCAGTTCTTC.

The chain uses TRBV7-6 and TRBJ2-7; 10 bases are shared with TRBD1. Germline assignment: CDR1 SGHVS and CDR2 FNYEAQ. J gave up 6 bases and V 5 bases, and 7 bases lay outside the gene matches. The CDR3 totals 14 residues. The CDR3 DNA is TGTGCCAGCAGCCCGGGACAGGGGCCTCTCGAGCAGTACTTC. This translates into CASSPGQGPLEQYF.

The gene calls are TRBV7-2 and TRBJ2-5; TRBD2 aligns across 10 bases. Germline trimming cut 1 base from V and 4 bases from J; bases unmatched to any gene: 9. Germline CDR1 is SGHTA and CDR2 is FQGNSA. This CDR3 has 17 residues. Here the CDR3 reads CASSLGSSGGALETQYF. The CDR3 DNA is TGTGCCAGCAGCTTAGGGTCCAGCGGGGGGGCCCTAGAGACCCAGTACTTC.

The gene calls are TRBV7-7 and TRBJ2-5; TRBD2 agrees at 8 bases. V gave up 2 bases and J gave up 4 bases; unmatched junction bases: 9. The germline V gene encodes CDR1 SSHAT and CDR2 FNYEAQ (reference sequence). The length of the CDR3 is 16 residues. This CDR3 is CASSLLGAGVGETQYF. In DNA form, the CDR3 reads TGTGCCAGCAGCTTACTTGGAGCGGGAGTCGGAGAGACCCAGTACTTC. The entire variable domain, with the rest obtained from reference TRBV7-7 and TRBJ2-5, is as follows: GAGVSQSPRYKVTKRGQDVTLRCDPISSHATLYWYQQALGQGPEFLTYFNYEAQPDKSGLPSDRFSAERPEGSISTLTIQRTEQRDSAMYRCASSLLGAGVGETQYFGPGTRLLVL.

The chain combines TRBV18 with TRBJ2-7; 11 nucleotides align to TRBD2. Germline values: CDR1 KGHSH, CDR2 LQKENI. V was clipped by 3 bases and J by 3 bases; unmatched bases: 7. The CDR3 is 16 amino acids. The CDR3 DNA reads as TGTGCCAGCTCACCCGACCTTGGGACTAGCGGCTACGAGCAGTACTTC. Translating it yields CASSPDLGTSGYEQYF.

The CDR3, as DNA: TGCGCCAGCAGCCTATCGGGACAGGGGAACTCACCCCTCCACTTT. It encodes CASSLSGQGNSPLHF. This chain links TRBV5-1 with TRBJ1-6; 10 bases are a match to TRBD1. Germline V gene lookup returns CDR1 SGHRS and CDR2 YFSETQ. V was pared by 4 bases and J by 10 bases, with 8 bases of the junction left unmatched. CDR3 length: 15 residues.

The gene calls are TRBV27 and TRBJ1-1; a possible D gene is TRBD1 (5 bases). The germline gives CDR1 MNHEY, CDR2 SMNVEV (reference sequence). The CDR3 has 15 amino acids. V lost 6 bases and J 1 base, leaving 15 bases between the germline ends. The CDR3 reads CASSPRGTSNTEAFF. CDR3 nucleotide sequence: TGTGCCAGCAGCCCCCGGGGGACCTCGAACACTGAAGCTTTCTTT.

This sequence joins TRBV27 and TRBJ2-3, with TRBD2 matching over 9 bases. This CDR3 comprises 15 residues. Germline lookup yields CDR1 MNHEY and CDR2 SMNVEV (reference sequence). Losses at the gene ends were 8 bases for V and 4 bases for J; bases not matched to a gene: 10. CDR3 DNA: TGTGCCAGCGGTCGGGCGGGGGGGCCCCCAGATACGCAGTATTTT. It encodes CASGRAGGPPDTQYF.

V is TRBV6-5 and J is TRBJ2-3; 8 positions agree with TRBD2. J was trimmed by 3 bases and V by 2 bases; bases with no gene match: 1. The germline gives CDR1 MNHEY, CDR2 SVGAGI. The CDR3 extends over 14 amino acids. In DNA, the CDR3 is TGTGCCAGCAGTTACCCGGGGGGGACAGATACGCAGTATTTT. Its translation: CASSYPGGTDTQYF.

The V call is TRBV7-9, the J call TRBJ1-2; D perhaps matches TRBD1 (6 bases). V shed 5 bases and J shed 2 bases, with 15 bases lying between them. The CDR3 spans 15 residues. CDR1 and CDR2 from the germline V gene are SEHNR and FQNEAQ (reference sequence). The CDR3 loop reads CASSPAGARNYGYTF. The CDR3 bases are TGTGCCAGCAGCCCAGCGGGGGCGAGGAACTATGGCTACACCTTC. The full variable domain, with the rest looked up from reference TRBV7-9 and TRBJ1-2, is DTGVSQNPRHKITKRGQNVTFRCDPISEHNRLYWYRQTLGQGPEFLTYFQNEAQLEKSRLLSDRFSAERPKGSFSTLEIQRTEQGDSAMYLCASSPAGARNYGYTFGSGTRLTVV.

In this sample, this clone turned up once. The chain couples TRBV7-9 to TRBJ2-1; possible D gene TRBD2, 5 bases. From germline, CDR1 is SEHNR and CDR2 FQNEAQ (reference sequence). With 5 bases removed from V and 4 bases from J, the gap between germline ends came to 18 bases. This CDR3 has 16 amino acids. The CDR3 nucleotides read TGTGCCAGCAGCCTGAGCGGACGCGTCTTATACAATGAGCAGTTCTTC. Translated: CASSLSGRVLYNEQFF.

V and J are TRBV7-2 and TRBJ2-2, with D tentatively TRBD2 (6 bases). CDR3 size: 19 residues. CDR1 is SGHTA, CDR2 FQGNSA, per germline. V was shortened by 3 bases and J by 4 bases, with 24 bases between the two germline ends. DNA for the CDR3: TGTGCCAGCAGCTTCACCGGGACGGGACTCCTGCGGGGCACCGGGGAGCTGTTTTTT. Its protein product is CASSFTGTGLLRGTGELFF.

This rearrangement joins TRBV27 to TRBJ1-4; 8 bases map to TRBD1. CDR3 length: 16 amino acids. V gave up 5 bases and J gave up 7 bases; unmatched junction bases: 12. Per the germline V gene, CDR1 is MNHEY and CDR2 is SMNVEV (reference sequence). CDR3 DNA sequence: TGTGCCAGCAGTCCCATGTGGCAGGGGGCTAGTGAAAAACTGTTTTTT. Its translation: CASSPMWQGASEKLFF.

V gene TRBV5-1 combines with J gene TRBJ1-2, with D perhaps TRBD1 (6 bases). The CDR3 is 14 amino acids. Germline V lookup: CDR1 SGHRS, CDR2 YFSETQ. Trimming removed 0 bases from V and 4 bases from J, with 10 bases in between. In DNA, the CDR3 is TGCGCCAGCAGCTTGGATACAGGGATCTATGGCTACACCTTC. Translation gives CASSLDTGIYGYTF.

This clone has a single count. The rearrangement joins TRBV7-2 to TRBJ1-2; 9 bases line up with TRBD1. CDR3 length: 13 amino acids. Germline CDR1 is SGHTA and CDR2 is FQGNSA. V gave up 6 bases and J gave up 5 bases; unmatched junction bases: 4. CDR3 sequence (DNA): TGTGCCAGCAGATACAGGGGGCTTTATGGCTACACCTTC. This encodes CASRYRGLYGYTF.